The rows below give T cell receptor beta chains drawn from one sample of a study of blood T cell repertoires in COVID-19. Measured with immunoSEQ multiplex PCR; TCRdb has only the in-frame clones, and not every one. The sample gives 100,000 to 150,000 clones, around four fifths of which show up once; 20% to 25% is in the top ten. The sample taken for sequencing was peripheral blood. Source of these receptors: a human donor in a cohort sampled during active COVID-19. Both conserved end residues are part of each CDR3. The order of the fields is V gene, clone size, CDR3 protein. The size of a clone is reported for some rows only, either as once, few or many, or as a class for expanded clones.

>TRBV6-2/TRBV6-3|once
CASSPDGVGYYNEQFF
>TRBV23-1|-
CAGQGAVRNQPQHF
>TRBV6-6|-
CASSTDWSSGETQYF
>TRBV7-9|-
CASSLASFGDRNQPQHF
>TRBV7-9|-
CASSLGLAGVVDTQYF
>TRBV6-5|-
CASSFRGRTDTQYF
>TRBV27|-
CASREGASYEQYF
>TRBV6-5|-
CASSRQGMNTEAFF
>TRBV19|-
CASSSRQGQAYNEQFF
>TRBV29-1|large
CSVEGLAGTLENEQFF
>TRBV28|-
CASSLSLGLAGGPSRETQYF
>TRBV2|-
CASRWDSGGEQYF
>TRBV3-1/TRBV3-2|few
CASSLKPGHRRVGEKLFF